Each of the 23 T cell receptor beta chains below was sequenced from the same sample in a study of shared clonotypes between healthy human individuals. Some clones are missing from TCRdb's copy, which holds only in-frame ones; the method was immunoSEQ multiplex PCR. The sample has under 750,000 clones, 55% to 75% seen once; the top ten hold about 1.8%. Specimen: memory CD4+ T cells sorted from blood. Subset specified: CD45RA-negative fraction. Every receptor here comes from a woman aged 30 to 39 in good health.

This chain connects TRBV19 to TRBJ1-1, with 8 bases that match TRBD1. Germline trimming cut 4 bases from V and 3 bases from J; bases unmatched to any gene: 7. The CDR3 spans 15 residues. Germline CDR1 LNHDA, CDR2 SQIVND (reference sequence). The CDR3 loop is CASSTGQGWDTEAFF. CDR3 sequence (DNA): TGTGCCAGTAGTACCGGACAGGGATGGGACACTGAAGCTTTCTTT.

The chain couples TRBV5-6 to TRBJ2-7; TRBD1 aligns across 9 bases. Trimming removed 5 bases from V and 2 bases from J; junction bases left unmatched: 5. The CDR3 runs to 14 residues. Looked up from germline, CDR1 is SGHDT and CDR2 is YYEEEE. CDR3 bases: TGTGCCAGCAGACCCACAGGGGGCCCCTACGAGCAGTACTTC. Protein: CASRPTGGPYEQYF. The full variable domain, with the rest looked up from reference TRBV5-6 and TRBJ2-7, is DAGVTQSPTHLIKTRGQQVTLRCSPKSGHDTVSWYQQALGQGPQFIFQYYEEEERQRGNFPDRFSGHQFPNYSSELNVNALLLGDSALYLCASRPTGGPYEQYFGPGTRLTVT.

To note about this clone: This sample also contains other DNA sequences that code for the same CDR3. The rearrangement links TRBV6-1 to TRBJ2-7; TRBD2 matches 10 bases. Germline V gene data show CDR1 as MNHNS and CDR2 as SASEGT. The CDR3 runs to 14 residues. V lost 7 bases and J lost 0; bases outside the gene matches: 3. The CDR3 DNA follows: TGTGCCAGCACCGGGACTAGCGACTCCTACGAGCAGTACTTC. Its protein product is CASTGTSDSYEQYF.

The chain recombines TRBV27 with TRBJ2-5, with TRBD2 matching over 13 bases. CDR1 and CDR2 from the germline V gene are MNHEY and SMNVEV (reference sequence). V lost 8 bases and J lost 9; bases outside the gene matches: 15. This CDR3 contains 16 residues. The CDR3 sequence is CASFGTSGKGISAQYF. The CDR3 nucleotides are TGTGCCAGCTTCGGGACTAGCGGGAAGGGAATCTCGGCCCAGTACTTC.

The chain is built from TRBV11-2 and TRBJ2-1; the match to TRBD2 covers 8 bases. J lost 4 bases, V lost 5 bases, and 7 bases had no gene match. Per germline, CDR1 SGHAT and CDR2 FQNNGV. CDR3 length equals 15 residues. CDR3 sequence reads: CASSPSTSVYNEQFF. In DNA, the CDR3 is TGTGCCAGCAGCCCCTCGACTAGCGTATACAATGAGCAGTTCTTC.

Only a few counts were recorded for this clone. This chain uses TRBV11-2 with TRBJ2-1; D is undetermined. V gave up 3 bases and J gave up 1 base, with 13 bases separating them. Germline assignment: CDR1 SGHAT and CDR2 FQNNGV. The length of the CDR3 is 16 residues. This CDR3 is CASSLVSLGSYNEQFF. The CDR3 DNA sequence: TGTGCCAGCAGCTTGGTGTCTTTGGGGTCCTACAATGAGCAGTTCTTC.

A single count supports this clone. The genes are TRBV29-1 and TRBJ1-2, with TRBD1 as a possible D gene (5 bases). The V gene's germline CDR1 is SQVTM and CDR2 ANQGSEA. Between the trimmed V and J ends, which lost 4 bases and 4 bases, there was a span of 19 bases. The CDR3 is made up of 15 amino acids. In DNA form, the CDR3 reads TGCAGCGTTGTGAGGGCCGGTGTGGGGGGCTATGGCTACACCTTC. Translating it yields CSVVRAGVGGYGYTF.

The chain is built from TRBV28 and TRBJ2-3; D might be TRBD1 (5 bases). V was cut by 1 base and J by 6 bases, with 20 bases left in between. CDR1 is MDHEN and CDR2 is SYDVKM in the germline V gene. This CDR3 has 17 residues. CDR3 nucleotide sequence: TGTGCCAGCAGTTTATCGGCAGGGTCTAACGAAAGGGATACGCAGTATTTT. Protein product: CASSLSAGSNERDTQYF. The full variable domain, in which reference TRBV28 and TRBJ2-3 provide the parts outside the CDR3, is DVKVTQSSRYLVKRTGEKVFLECVQDMDHENMFWYRQDPGLGLRLIYFSYDVKMKEKGDIPEGYSVSREKKERFSLILESASTNQTSMYLCASSLSAGSNERDTQYFGPGTRLTVL.

In this sample, this clone turned up a few times. Different DNA sequences within this sample yield the same CDR3. The chain combines TRBV29-1 with TRBJ1-1; D unclear. This CDR3 has 10 amino acids. Germline V gene sequence: CDR1 SQVTM, CDR2 ANQGSEA. Trimming took off 3 bases at V and 1 base at J, with 0 bases between the two ends. DNA of the CDR3: TGCAGCGTTGAGAACACTGAAGCTTTCTTT. This gives the protein CSVENTEAFF.

The chain carries TRBV2 and TRBJ1-1; 9 bases align to TRBD1. Looked up from germline, CDR1 is SNHLY and CDR2 is FYNNEI. The CDR3 is made up of 14 amino acids. The junction had 3 bases not matched to a gene; V was cut back by 7 bases and J by 0 bases. CDR3 loop: CASIWTGVNTEAFF. The CDR3 bases are TGTGCCAGCATCTGGACAGGGGTGAACACTGAAGCTTTCTTT.

This chain links TRBV2 with TRBJ1-4, with 7 bases aligning to TRBD1. V was clipped by 6 bases and J by 6 bases; unmatched bases: 10. Germline V CDR1 and CDR2: SNHLY, FYNNEI. The CDR3 contains 15 residues. The DNA of the CDR3 is TGTGCCAGCAGAATACAGGGGCCCGCTGATGAAAAACTGTTTTTT. It encodes CASRIQGPADEKLFF.

This sequence joins TRBV7-8 and TRBJ2-5, with D possibly matching TRBD1 (6 bases). V lost 5 bases to trimming and J lost 7 bases, with 14 bases between them. The germline CDR1 and CDR2 sequences are SGHVS and FQNEAQ. This CDR3 has 13 residues. The CDR3 sequence: CASSATGLGTQYF. CDR3 DNA: TGTGCCAGCAGCGCCACAGGGCTAGGGACCCAGTACTTC.

Worth noting for this clone: Other DNA sequences within the sample encode an identical CDR3. V and J are TRBV30 and TRBJ2-3; D possibly corresponds to TRBD2 (6 bases). The CDR3 totals 13 residues. CDR1 and CDR2 from the germline V gene are GTSNPN and SVGIG (reference sequence). V was cut by 3 bases and J by 3 bases, with 10 bases left in between. This CDR3 is CAWRSGRTDTQYF. The CDR3 DNA reads TGTGCCTGGAGGAGCGGGCGGACAGATACGCAGTATTTT. Using reference TRBV30 and TRBJ2-3 for the parts outside the CDR3, the full variable domain is SQTIHQWPATLVQPVGSPLSLECTVEGTSNPNLYWYRQAAGRGLQLLFYSVGIGQISSEVPQNLSASRPQDRQFILSSKKLLLSDSGFYLCAWRSGRTDTQYFGPGTRLTVL.

The chain links TRBV21-1 to TRBJ2-1; whether TRBD2, the table's D call, matches the DNA was not checked. TRBV21-1 is noted as a pseudogene. The CDR3 length is 11 residues. CDR3 nucleotides: TGTGCCAGCCTCGGTTATAATGAGCAGTTCTTC. This translates into CASLGYNEQFF.

V and J are TRBV11-2 and TRBJ2-3; D uncertain. Trimming cost V 4 bases and J 2 bases, with 4 bases left between them. Germline V gene data show CDR1 as SGHAT and CDR2 as FQNNGV. This CDR3 has 12 amino acids. CDR3 sequence: CASSYHTDTQYF. Here the CDR3 DNA reads TGTGCCAGCAGCTACCACACAGATACGCAGTATTTT.

This clone was observed a handful of times. The V and J genes are TRBV14 and TRBJ2-1, with a possible D match to TRBD2 (5 bases). V was cut by 4 bases and J by 4 bases, with 14 bases left in between. Looked up from germline, CDR1 is SGHDN and CDR2 is FVKESK. The CDR3 covers 15 residues. The CDR3 here is CASSPQRSRYNEQFF. The CDR3 DNA is TGTGCCAGCAGCCCCCAGCGGAGTCGTTACAATGAGCAGTTCTTC.

The rearrangement joins TRBV5-4 to TRBJ2-3; a weak D match, TRBD2 (7 bases). The CDR3 loop spans 15 amino acids. Trimming left V 5 bases short and J 2 bases short, with 15 bases between. Germline assignment: CDR1 SGHNT and CDR2 YYREEE (reference sequence). The CDR3 DNA reads TGTGCCAGCAGTCCGCCGGGGGGCCACACAGATACGCAGTATTTT. This sequence encodes CASSPPGGHTDTQYF.

The chain combines TRBV28 with TRBJ2-3; 9 positions match TRBD1. CDR3 length: 16 amino acids. Trimming cost V 5 bases and J 4 bases; bases outside gene matches: 10. Germline lookup yields CDR1 MDHEN and CDR2 SYDVKM. Here the CDR3 reads CASSRTGTGSPDTQYF. CDR3 coding DNA: TGTGCCAGCAGTCGAACCGGGACAGGGTCCCCAGATACGCAGTATTTT.

The chain has TRBV6-1 and TRBJ2-3; D ambiguous. The CDR3 contains 13 residues. The V end lost 4 bases, the J end lost 4 bases, and 9 bases lay between the germline ends. The germline gives CDR1 MNHNS, CDR2 SASEGT. In DNA, the CDR3 is TGTGCCAGCAGTGTTCGGGCACCAGATACGCAGTATTTT. Its translation: CASSVRAPDTQYF.

The chain uses TRBV29-1 and TRBJ1-1, with D possibly being TRBD1 (6 bases). V lost 7 bases and J lost 3, with 18 bases in between. Germline-derived CDR1 and CDR2 are SQVTM and ANQGSEA. This CDR3 region has 14 residues. DNA for the CDR3: TGCAGCGCAGGGGAATCCCCGGGGGACACTGAAGCTTTCTTT. Protein sequence: CSAGESPGDTEAFF. Variable domain in full (rest from reference TRBV29-1 and TRBJ1-1): SAVISQKPSRDICQRGTSLTIQCQVDSQVTMMFWYRQQPGQSLTLIATANQGSEATYESGFVIDKFPISRPNLTFSTLTVSNMSPEDSSIYLCSAGESPGDTEAFFGQGTRLTVV.

The chain carries TRBV5-1 and TRBJ1-1, with unresolved D. CDR3 length: 16 amino acids. Germline CDR1 is SGHRS and CDR2 is YFSETQ. With 4 bases removed from V and 0 bases from J, the gap between germline ends came to 16 bases. Here the CDR3 DNA reads TGCGCCAGCAGCCCAGCCATCGGTTGGGTGAACACTGAAGCTTTCTTT. Protein: CASSPAIGWVNTEAFF. The full variable domain, with the rest looked up from reference TRBV5-1 and TRBJ1-1, is KAGVTQTPRYLIKTRGQQVTLSCSPISGHRSVSWYQQTPGQGLQFLFEYFSETQRNKGNFPGRFSGRQFSNSRSEMNVSTLELGDSALYLCASSPAIGWVNTEAFFGQGTRLTVV.

The V call is TRBV6-5, the J call TRBJ1-1, with 7 bases that match TRBD1. The V gene end was trimmed by 5 bases and the J gene end by 4 bases; junction bases not matched to a gene: 10. The CDR3 totals 15 residues. In germline, CDR1 is MNHEY, CDR2 SVGAGI. CDR3 residues: CASSPMAGGATEAFF. DNA of the CDR3: TGTGCCAGCAGTCCCATGGCAGGGGGAGCCACTGAAGCTTTCTTT.

The chain joins TRBV7-9 to TRBJ2-5; 9 bases align to TRBD2. The CDR3 runs 17 residues. Unmatched junction bases numbered 8, after V lost 2 bases and J lost 1 base. Germline V CDR1 and CDR2: SEHNR, FQNEAQ (reference sequence). The CDR3 protein is CASSLMAGGPSQETQYF. CDR3 DNA sequence: TGTGCCAGCAGCTTAATGGCGGGAGGGCCTTCCCAAGAGACCCAGTACTTC.